This T cell receptor beta chain was found in a study of control samples from healthy donors and cancer patients. Assay used: immunoSEQ multiplex PCR; TCRdb lists only in-frame clones, some missing. The repertoire includes 70,000 to 85,000 clones, 75% to 95% of them detected once, and approximately 15% sits in the top ten. From germline, CDR1 is MGHRA and CDR2 YSYEKL. This CDR3 is built from 15 residues. The germline V and J ends were trimmed by 0 bases and 3 bases, with 8 bases remaining between them. The receptor was isolated from a man between 50 and 59 years old in good health. The specimen was blood. The rearrangement links TRBV4-1 to TRBJ1-4, with D unresolved. CDR3 amino acids: CASSQDGHPNEKLFF. DNA for the CDR3: TGCGCCAGCAGCCAAGATGGGCACCCTAATGAAAAACTGTTTTTT.